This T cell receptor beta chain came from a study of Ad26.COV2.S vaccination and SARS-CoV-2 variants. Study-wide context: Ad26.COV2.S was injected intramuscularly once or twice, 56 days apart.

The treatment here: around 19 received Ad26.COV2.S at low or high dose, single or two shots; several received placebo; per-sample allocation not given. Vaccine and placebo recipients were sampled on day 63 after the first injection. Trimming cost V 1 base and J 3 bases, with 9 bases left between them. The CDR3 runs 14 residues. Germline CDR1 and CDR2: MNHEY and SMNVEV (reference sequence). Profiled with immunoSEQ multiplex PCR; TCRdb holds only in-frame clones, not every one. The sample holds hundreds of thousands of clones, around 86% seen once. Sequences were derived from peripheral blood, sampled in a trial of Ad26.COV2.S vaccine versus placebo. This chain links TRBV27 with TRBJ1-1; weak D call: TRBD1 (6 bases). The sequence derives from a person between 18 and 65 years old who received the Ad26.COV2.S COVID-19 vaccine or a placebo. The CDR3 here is CASSLFNRDTEAFF. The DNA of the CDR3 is TGTGCCAGCAGTTTATTTAACAGGGACACTGAAGCTTTCTTT.